This TCR beta chain appears in the sequencing data of a study of T cell changes during pregnancy in multiple sclerosis. Germline V CDR1 and CDR2: GTSNPN, SVGIG (reference sequence). The CDR3 has 13 residues. J was trimmed by 7 bases and V by 2 bases; bases with no gene match: 4. Sequencing used immunoSEQ multiplex PCR; TCRdb keeps in-frame clones, though not all of them. The sample gives about 76,000 clones, 85% to 95% of which show up once; 2.5% is in the top ten. The sequences come from peripheral blood, collected in the second trimester of pregnancy. This sequence originates from a female donor with multiple sclerosis, enrolled in a pregnancy study. V gene TRBV30 combines with J gene TRBJ1-5, with 8 bases lining up with TRBD1. The CDR3 spells CAWSSDRGQPQHF. The CDR3 DNA is TGTGCCTGGAGTTCAGACAGGGGCCAGCCCCAGCATTTT.